This entry lists 8 T cell receptor beta chains sequenced from one sample in a study of Graves' ophthalmopathy and Graves' hyperthyroidism. Using RNA transcripts, the TCR beta CDR3 regions were amplified. First-round RT-PCR employed HTBI primers, with a second-round multiplex PCR after it. A single record per CDR3 protein comes from TCRdb applying MiXCR to the multiplex PCR reads. The table records about 740,000 distinct CDR3 sequences, 35% to 50% of them present only once. The sample consisted of peripheral blood. These TCRs come from an adult man with Graves' ophthalmopathy.

The table lists this clonotype with a few counts. The V and J genes are TRBV7-2 and TRBJ2-7; 7 positions agree with TRBD1. The V segment lost 6 bases and the J segment 0 bases; nucleotides outside the gene matches: 5. The CDR3 runs 14 residues. CDR1 is SGHTA, CDR2 FQGNSA, per germline. The CDR3 sequence is CASRTGFSSYEQYF. The CDR3 DNA reads as TGTGCCAGCAGGACAGGGTTTTCCTCCTACGAGCAGTACTTC.

The rearrangement links TRBV25-1 to TRBJ2-7; D may be TRBD1 (6 bases). Germline CDR1 MGHDK, CDR2 SYGVNS. The ends were cut back, 6 bases at V and 1 base at J, with 19 bases in the middle. The CDR3 spans 16 residues. The chain's CDR3 is CASSPRGFTDSYEQYF. The CDR3 DNA reads TGTGCCAGCAGCCCTAGGGGGTTTACTGATTCCTACGAGCAGTACTTC.

The chain recombines TRBV6-1 with TRBJ2-6, with D possibly TRBD2 on 5 matching bases. The V gene's germline CDR1 is MNHNS and CDR2 SASEGT. V lost 9 bases to trimming and J lost 4 bases, with 13 bases between them. This CDR3 region has 14 residues. Here the CDR3 reads CASLLTGGANVLTF. As DNA, the CDR3 is TGTGCCAGTCTGCTTACGGGGGGGGCCAACGTCCTGACTTTC.

This clonotype was seen only once. The chain links TRBV24-1 to TRBJ1-5; D is possibly TRBD1 (6 bases). The ends were cut back, 7 bases at V and 5 bases at J, with 17 bases in the middle. CDR3 length: 15 amino acids. The germline V gene has CDR1 KGHDR and CDR2 SFDVKD. In DNA, the CDR3 is TGTGCCACCAGCGCCCACGGGGCAGGGGATCAGCCCCAGCATTTT. The encoded protein is CATSAHGAGDQPQHF.

The chain carries TRBV7-9 and TRBJ1-1, with unresolved D. V lost 3 bases to trimming and J lost 3 bases, with 11 bases between them. There are 14 residues in the CDR3. CDR1 SEHNR and CDR2 FQNEAQ come from the germline V gene (reference sequence). CDR3 DNA: TGTGCCAGCAGCTTTGAGCTCCGATACACTGAAGCTTTCTTT. Its protein is CASSFELRYTEAFF.

The V call is TRBV9, the J call TRBJ2-5; 9 positions match TRBD1. The germline gives CDR1 SGDLS, CDR2 YYNGEE. V was clipped by 3 bases and J by 1 base; unmatched bases: 4. This CDR3 is 15 amino acids long. In nucleotides, the CDR3 is TGTGCCAGCAGCGCGACAGGGGGTATCCAAGAGACCCAGTACTTC. Its protein is CASSATGGIQETQYF.

Concerning this clonotype: This may be a read error: a much more frequent sequence differs by one nucleotide. The chain combines TRBV11-1 with TRBJ1-4; 11 bases agree with TRBD1. The CDR3 length is 15 residues. The germline V gene has CDR1 SGHAT and CDR2 FQDESV (reference sequence). CDR3 in DNA: TGTGCCAGCAGCGCGAGGACAGGGGGCATTGAAAAACGGTTTTTT. This encodes CASSARTGGIEKRFF.

The chain has TRBV9 and TRBJ1-1, with a possible D match to TRBD1 (6 bases). The CDR3 is 15 residues long. Trimming removed 3 bases from V and 5 bases from J, with 17 bases in between. The germline CDR1 and CDR2 sequences are SGDLS and YYNGEE. The CDR3 bases are TGTGCCAGCAGCGGAGGGATGGACAGCGGTACTGAAGCTTTCTTT. Its protein is CASSGGMDSGTEAFF.